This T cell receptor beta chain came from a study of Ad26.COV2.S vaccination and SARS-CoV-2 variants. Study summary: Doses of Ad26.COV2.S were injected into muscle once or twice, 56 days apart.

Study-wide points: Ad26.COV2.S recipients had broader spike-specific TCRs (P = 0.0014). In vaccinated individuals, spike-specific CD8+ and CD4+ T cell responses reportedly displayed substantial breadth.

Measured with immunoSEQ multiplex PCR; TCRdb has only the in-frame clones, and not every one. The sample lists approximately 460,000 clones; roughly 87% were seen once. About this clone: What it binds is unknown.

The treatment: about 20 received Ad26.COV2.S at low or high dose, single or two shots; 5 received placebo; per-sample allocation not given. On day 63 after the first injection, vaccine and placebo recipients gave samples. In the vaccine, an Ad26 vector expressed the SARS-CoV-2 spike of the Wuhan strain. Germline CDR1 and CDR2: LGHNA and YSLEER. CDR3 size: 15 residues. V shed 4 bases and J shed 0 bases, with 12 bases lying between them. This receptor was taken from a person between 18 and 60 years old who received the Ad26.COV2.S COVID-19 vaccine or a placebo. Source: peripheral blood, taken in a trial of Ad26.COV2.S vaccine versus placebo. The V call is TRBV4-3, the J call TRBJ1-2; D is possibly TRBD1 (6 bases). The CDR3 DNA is TGCGCCAGCAGCCTACGGACAGACTCTAACTATGGCTACACCTTC. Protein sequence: CASSLRTDSNYGYTF.